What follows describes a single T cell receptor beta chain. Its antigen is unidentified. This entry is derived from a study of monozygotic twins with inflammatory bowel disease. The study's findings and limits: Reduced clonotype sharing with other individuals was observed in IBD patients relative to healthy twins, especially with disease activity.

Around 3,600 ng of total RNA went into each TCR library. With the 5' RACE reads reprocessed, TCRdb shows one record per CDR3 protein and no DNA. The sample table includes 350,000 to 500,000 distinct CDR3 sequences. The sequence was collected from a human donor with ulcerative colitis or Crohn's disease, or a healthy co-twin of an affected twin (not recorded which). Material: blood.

The CDR3 sequence is CASSTRQGGYGYTF. The chain couples TRBV12-3 or TRBV12-4 to TRBJ1-2; TCRdb returns TRBD1, unconfirmable since there is no DNA. The CDR3 is 14 amino acids.